This T cell receptor (beta chain) was identified during a study of glioma-infiltrating T cells. General observations from the study: Tissue-blood divergence was below expectation in non-neoplastic patients, above in gliomas.

The V segment lost 7 bases and the J segment 1 base; nucleotides outside the gene matches: 4. The CDR3 runs to 14 residues. Germline CDR1 reads LGHDT; CDR2 reads YNNKEL (reference sequence). Amplification of TCR alpha and beta CDR3 regions from RNA used iRepertoire nested multiplex PCR. Input was about 85-400 ng of tissue mRNA or PBMC total RNA. TCRdb re-called the multiplex PCR reads through MiXCR, storing one row per CDR3 protein. Here the sample spans about 180,000 distinct CDR3 sequences, more than 35% being singletons. This clonotype was seen many times. Its antigen remains unidentified. The sequence was collected from a human donor with low-grade glioma or glioblastoma, undergoing nonglioma brain surgery, or in good health (not recorded which). The specimen sequenced was glioma tissue, nonneoplastic brain tissue, or PBMCs (not recorded which). The rearrangement links TRBV3-1 to TRBJ2-7; TRBD2 aligns across 10 bases. CDR3 nucleotide sequence: TGTGCCAGCACCAGAGCGGGAGGGTCCTACGAGCAGTACTTC. Translating gives CASTRAGGSYEQYF.